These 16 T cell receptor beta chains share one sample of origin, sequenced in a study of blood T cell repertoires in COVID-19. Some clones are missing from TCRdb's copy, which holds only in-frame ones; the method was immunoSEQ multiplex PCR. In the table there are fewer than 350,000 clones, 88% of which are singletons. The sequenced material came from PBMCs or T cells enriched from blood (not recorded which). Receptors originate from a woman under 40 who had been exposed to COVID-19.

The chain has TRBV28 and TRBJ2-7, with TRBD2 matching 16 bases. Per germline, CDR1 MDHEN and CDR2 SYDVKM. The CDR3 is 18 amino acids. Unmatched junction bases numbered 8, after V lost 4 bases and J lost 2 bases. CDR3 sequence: CASSSPGTSGRVTYEQYF. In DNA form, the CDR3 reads TGTGCCAGCAGTTCCCCAGGGACTAGCGGGAGGGTAACCTACGAGCAGTACTTC.

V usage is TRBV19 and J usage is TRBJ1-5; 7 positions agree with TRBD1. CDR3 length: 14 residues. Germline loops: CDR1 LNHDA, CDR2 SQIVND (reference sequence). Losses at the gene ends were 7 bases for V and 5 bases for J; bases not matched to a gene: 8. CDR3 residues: CASTQTGSHQPQHF. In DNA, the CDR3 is TGTGCCAGTACCCAGACAGGGTCTCATCAGCCCCAGCATTTT.

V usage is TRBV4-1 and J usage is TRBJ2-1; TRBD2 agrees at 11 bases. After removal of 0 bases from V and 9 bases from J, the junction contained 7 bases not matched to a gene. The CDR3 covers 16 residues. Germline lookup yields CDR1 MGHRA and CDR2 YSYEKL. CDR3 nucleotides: TGCGCCAGCAGCCAAGAGCTAGCGGGAGGTTTGCCTGAGCAGTTCTTC. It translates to CASSQELAGGLPEQFF.

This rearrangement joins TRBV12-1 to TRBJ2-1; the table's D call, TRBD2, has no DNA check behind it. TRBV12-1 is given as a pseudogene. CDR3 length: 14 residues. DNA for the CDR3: TGTGCCAGCAGCTTTGCGTCACGGGAACCTGAGCAGTTCTTC. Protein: CASSFASREPEQFF.

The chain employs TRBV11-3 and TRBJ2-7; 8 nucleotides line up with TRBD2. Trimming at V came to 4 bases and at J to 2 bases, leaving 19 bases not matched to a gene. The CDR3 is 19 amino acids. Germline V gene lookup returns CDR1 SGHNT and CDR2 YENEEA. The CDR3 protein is CASSSAIGEFSGMPYEQYF. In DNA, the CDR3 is TGTGCCAGCAGCTCAGCAATCGGGGAATTTAGCGGGATGCCCTACGAGCAGTACTTC.

The CDR3 loop reads CATRGGSAGQPQHF. CDR3 DNA: TGTGCCACCAGGGGGGGAAGCGCGGGTCAGCCCCAGCATTTT. The V gene is TRBV2, the J gene TRBJ1-5, with TRBD1 matching over 7 bases. Germline lookup yields CDR1 SNHLY and CDR2 FYNNEI. Trimming at V came to 10 bases and at J to 6 bases, leaving 12 bases not matched to a gene. This CDR3 region has 14 residues.

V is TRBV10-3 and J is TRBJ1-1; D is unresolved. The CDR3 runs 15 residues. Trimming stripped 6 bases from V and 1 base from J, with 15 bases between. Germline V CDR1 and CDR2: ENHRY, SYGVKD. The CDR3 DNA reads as TGTGCCATCAGCGGGAACCCCCCGGCGAACACTGAAGCTTTCTTT. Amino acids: CAISGNPPANTEAFF.

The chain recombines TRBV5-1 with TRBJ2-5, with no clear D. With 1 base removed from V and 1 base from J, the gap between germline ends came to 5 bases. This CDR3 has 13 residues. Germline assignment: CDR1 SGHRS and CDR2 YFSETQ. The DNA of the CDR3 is TGCGCCAGCAGCTTGAATCTCCAAGAGACCCAGTACTTC. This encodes CASSLNLQETQYF.

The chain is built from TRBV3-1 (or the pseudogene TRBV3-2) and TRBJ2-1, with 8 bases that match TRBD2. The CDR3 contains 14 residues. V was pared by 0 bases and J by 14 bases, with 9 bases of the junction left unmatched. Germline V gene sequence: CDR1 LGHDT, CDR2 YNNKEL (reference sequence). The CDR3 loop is CASSQEILTGGKFF. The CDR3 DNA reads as TGTGCCAGCAGCCAAGAGATCCTTACGGGAGGGAAGTTCTTC.

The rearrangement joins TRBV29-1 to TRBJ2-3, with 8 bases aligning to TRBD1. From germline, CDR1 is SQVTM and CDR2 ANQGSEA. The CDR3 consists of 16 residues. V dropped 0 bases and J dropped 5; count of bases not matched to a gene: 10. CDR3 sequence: CSVEDQAGGAGDTQYF. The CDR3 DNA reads TGCAGCGTTGAAGATCAGGCAGGGGGCGCAGGAGATACGCAGTATTTT.

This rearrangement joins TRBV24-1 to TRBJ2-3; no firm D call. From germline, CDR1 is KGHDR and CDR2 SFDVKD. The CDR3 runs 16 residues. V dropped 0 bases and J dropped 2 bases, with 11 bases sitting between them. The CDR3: CATSDLQTAPTDTQYF. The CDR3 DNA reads TGTGCCACCAGTGATTTGCAAACAGCTCCCACAGATACGCAGTATTTT.

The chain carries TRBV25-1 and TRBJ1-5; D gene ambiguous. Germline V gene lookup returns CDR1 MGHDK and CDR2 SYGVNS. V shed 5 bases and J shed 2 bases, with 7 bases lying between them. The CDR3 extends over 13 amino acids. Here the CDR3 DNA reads TGTGCCAGCAGTATGGGCGGCAATCAGCCCCAGCATTTT. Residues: CASSMGGNQPQHF.

CDR3 loop: CASSLVGQGGYGYTF. DNA for the CDR3: TGTGCCAGCAGCTTAGTGGGACAGGGGGGATATGGCTACACCTTC. V and J are TRBV11-2 and TRBJ1-2, with 11 nucleotides matching TRBD1. This CDR3 has 15 residues. J gave up 5 bases and V 1 base, and 3 bases lay outside the gene matches. Germline values: CDR1 SGHAT, CDR2 FQNNGV.

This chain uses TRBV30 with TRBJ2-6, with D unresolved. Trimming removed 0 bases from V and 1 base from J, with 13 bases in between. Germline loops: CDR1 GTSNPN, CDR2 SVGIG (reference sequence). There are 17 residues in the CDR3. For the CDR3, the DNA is TGTGCCTGGAGTGTACCCGTCAGAAGTTCTGGGGCCAACGTCCTGACTTTC. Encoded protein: CAWSVPVRSSGANVLTF.

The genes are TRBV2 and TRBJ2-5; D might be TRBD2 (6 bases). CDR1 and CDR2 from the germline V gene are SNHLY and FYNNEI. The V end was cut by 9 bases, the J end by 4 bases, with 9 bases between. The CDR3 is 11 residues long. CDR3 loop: CASQEGETQYF. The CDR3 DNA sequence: TGTGCCAGTCAGGAGGGAGAGACCCAGTACTTC.

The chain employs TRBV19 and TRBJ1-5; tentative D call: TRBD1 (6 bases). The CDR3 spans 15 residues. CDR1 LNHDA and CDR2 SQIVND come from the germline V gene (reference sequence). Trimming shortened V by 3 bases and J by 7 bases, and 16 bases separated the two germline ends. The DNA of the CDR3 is TGTGCCAGTAGTATCGGACAGTTGTTAAGCCAGCCCCAGCATTTT. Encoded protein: CASSIGQLLSQPQHF.